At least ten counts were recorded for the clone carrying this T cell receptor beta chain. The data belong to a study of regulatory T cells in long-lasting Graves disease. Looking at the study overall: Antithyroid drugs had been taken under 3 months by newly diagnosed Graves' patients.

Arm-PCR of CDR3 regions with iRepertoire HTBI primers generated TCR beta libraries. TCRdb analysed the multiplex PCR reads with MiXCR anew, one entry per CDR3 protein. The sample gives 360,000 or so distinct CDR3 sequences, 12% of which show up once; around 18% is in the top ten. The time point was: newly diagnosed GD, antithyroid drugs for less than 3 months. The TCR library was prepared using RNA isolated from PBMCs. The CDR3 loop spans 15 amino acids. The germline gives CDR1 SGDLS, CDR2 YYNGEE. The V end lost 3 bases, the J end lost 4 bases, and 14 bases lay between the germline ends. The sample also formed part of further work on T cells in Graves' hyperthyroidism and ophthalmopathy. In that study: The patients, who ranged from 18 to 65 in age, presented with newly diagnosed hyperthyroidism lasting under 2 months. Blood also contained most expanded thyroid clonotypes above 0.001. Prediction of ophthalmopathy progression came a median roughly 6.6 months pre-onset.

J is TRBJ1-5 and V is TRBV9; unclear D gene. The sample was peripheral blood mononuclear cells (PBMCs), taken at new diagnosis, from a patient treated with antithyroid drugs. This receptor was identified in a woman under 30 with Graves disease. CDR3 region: CASSADGEPNQPQHF. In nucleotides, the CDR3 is TGTGCCAGCAGCGCGGACGGAGAACCAAATCAGCCCCAGCATTTT.